This entry concerns a single TCR beta chain. Its recognized antigen is unknown. No qualities accompany the bases; no much larger clone lies one base away. The cysteine opens and the phenylalanine closes a CDR3 of 15 amino acids. The retained sequence is limited to the CDR3, 45 bases, with the frame set at the first base. V gives up 5 bases and J gives up 7 bases, and the segment between their germline ends measures 18 bases. CDR1 SGHVS and CDR2 FNYEAQ were looked up in the germline V gene. This entry comes from a study of T cell repertoires in ileal Crohn's disease (dated by TCRdb to the late 2010s). Looking at the study overall: The median duration of disease was approximately 8.5 years, and at the time of surgery approximately 33% of patients were active smokers. Every patient underwent surgery because of a complication, which was stricturing disease in around 61% of cases and penetrating disease in around 39%. About half of the patients received postoperative therapy: about eleven received thiopurines and about 19 received anti-TNF agents. M0 samples were biopsies from the inflamed portion of the ileum in the surgical resection specimen. Roughly 500 nanograms of biopsy DNA per sample were submitted for commercial TCRB immunosequencing. TCR repertoire analysis was performed in a few dozen Crohn's disease patients drawn from a prospective multicentre cohort. Running in parallel with the study was a multicentre cohort set up to find predictors of early endoscopic recurrence following ileocolonic resection. A Rutgeerts score higher than i0 was the definition used for endoscopic postoperative recurrence. The study sequenced some 170 mucosal samples from around 52 patients, taken at several locations on the surgical specimen and at postoperative endoscopy.

Interpreted using the paper, the time point label stands for: inflamed ileum from the surgical specimen. Adults with ileal or ileocolonic Crohn's disease and an indication for ileocolonic resection were eligible for inclusion. Whole ileal mucosal biopsies were stored frozen at -80°C before DNA extraction. Genomic DNA was extracted from frozen whole biopsies using a TRizol-based method and was quantified with a NanoDrop 2000 spectrophotometer. What the work shows at the level of the full study, not this receptor alone: Sorted CD8 T cells carried more high-frequency clones than CD4 T cells, suggesting mucosal expansions were mainly CD8. Only a subgroup of patients, of unstated size, had mucosal CD4 and CD8 T cells sorted and sequenced. Compared with non-smokers, patients who were active smokers at surgery showed a significantly higher proportion of clonal expansions (roughly 24% vs 19%, p=0.02). Endoscopic recurrence was found to be associated with higher high-frequency clone percentages at surgery, and recurrence was observed in all patients with clonality above 26.8% (18/57).

Libraries were built with the immunoSEQ multiplex PCR assay. A two-step, amplification bias-controlled multiplex PCR was used by Adaptive Biotechnology to amplify CDR3 regions from genomic DNA. Primers for every V and J gene segment were used in the first PCR, and barcodes and Illumina adapters were added in the second PCR. CDR3 libraries were sequenced using an Illumina instrument. As for the original processing: The analysis drew on both the pipelines supplied by the vendor and custom analysis of the raw data in R/Bioconductor running R version 3.3.0. Clonality, ranging from 0 to 1, was calculated as the inverse of the normalised Shannon entropy of all productive clones. High-frequency clones were defined as the share of the repertoire occupied by the top 100 clones, with only clones passing a 95% confidence test being retained. The Simpson index measured repertoire diversity, and the Morisita-Horn index measured overlap between samples. TCRdb took this table from immuneACCESS and kept in-frame rearrangements with V and J called. Such tables lack part of the clones; where checked against another copy, unresolved V genes explain under half of the gap, and the rest is unexplained. That table supplies the V and J calls and clone size; D and trimming were determined from the DNA. In this sample the table shows roughly 13,000 clones, roughly 80% of which occur a single time. Approximately 15% of the sample goes to the ten largest clones.

The source material was ileal tissue. The TCR comes from an adult with Crohn's disease. Rearrangement joined TRBV7-6 to TRBJ2-1; the D call is possibly TRBD1 or TRBD2, each sharing 5 bases. DNA sequence: TGTGCCAGCAGCCCGCGCCTAGGGACGAGGAATGAGCAGTTCTTC. Translated, it gives CASSPRLGTRNEQFF.